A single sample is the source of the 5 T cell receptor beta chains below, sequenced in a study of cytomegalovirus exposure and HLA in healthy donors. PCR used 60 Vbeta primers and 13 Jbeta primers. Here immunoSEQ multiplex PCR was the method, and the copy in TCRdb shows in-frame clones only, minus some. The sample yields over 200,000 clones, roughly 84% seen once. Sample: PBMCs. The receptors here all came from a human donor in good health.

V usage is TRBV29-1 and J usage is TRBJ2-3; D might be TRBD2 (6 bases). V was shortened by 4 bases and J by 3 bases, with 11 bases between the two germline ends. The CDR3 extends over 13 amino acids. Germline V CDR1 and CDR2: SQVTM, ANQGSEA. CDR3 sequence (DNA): TGCAGCGTTGTCGTTGCGGGAACAGATACGCAGTATTTT. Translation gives CSVVVAGTDTQYF.

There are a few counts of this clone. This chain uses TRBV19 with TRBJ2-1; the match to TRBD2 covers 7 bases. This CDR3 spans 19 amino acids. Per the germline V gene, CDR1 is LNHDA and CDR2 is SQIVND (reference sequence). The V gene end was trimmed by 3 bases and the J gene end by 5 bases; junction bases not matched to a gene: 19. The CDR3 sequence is CASSINGRGSGAENNEQFF. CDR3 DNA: TGTGCCAGTAGTATCAATGGGAGGGGCTCCGGGGCGGAAAACAATGAGCAGTTCTTC.

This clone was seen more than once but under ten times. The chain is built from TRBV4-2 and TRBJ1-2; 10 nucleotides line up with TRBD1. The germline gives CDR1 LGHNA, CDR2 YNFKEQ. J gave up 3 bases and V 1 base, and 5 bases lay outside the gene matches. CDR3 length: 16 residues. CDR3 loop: CASSQVPDRGHYGYTF. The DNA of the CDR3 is TGTGCCAGCAGCCAAGTACCAGACAGGGGGCACTATGGCTACACCTTC.

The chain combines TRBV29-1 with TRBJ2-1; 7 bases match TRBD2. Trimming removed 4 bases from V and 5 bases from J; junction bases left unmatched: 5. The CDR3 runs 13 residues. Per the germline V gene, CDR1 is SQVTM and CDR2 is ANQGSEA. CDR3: CSVGGRSHNEQFF. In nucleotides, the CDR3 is TGCAGCGTTGGCGGGAGATCCCACAATGAGCAGTTCTTC.

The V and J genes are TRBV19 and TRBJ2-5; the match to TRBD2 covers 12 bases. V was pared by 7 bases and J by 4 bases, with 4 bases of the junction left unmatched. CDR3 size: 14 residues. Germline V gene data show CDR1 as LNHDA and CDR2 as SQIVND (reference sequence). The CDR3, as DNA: TGTGCCAGTAATCCTAGCGGGAGGGGAGAGACCCAGTACTTC. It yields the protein CASNPSGRGETQYF.